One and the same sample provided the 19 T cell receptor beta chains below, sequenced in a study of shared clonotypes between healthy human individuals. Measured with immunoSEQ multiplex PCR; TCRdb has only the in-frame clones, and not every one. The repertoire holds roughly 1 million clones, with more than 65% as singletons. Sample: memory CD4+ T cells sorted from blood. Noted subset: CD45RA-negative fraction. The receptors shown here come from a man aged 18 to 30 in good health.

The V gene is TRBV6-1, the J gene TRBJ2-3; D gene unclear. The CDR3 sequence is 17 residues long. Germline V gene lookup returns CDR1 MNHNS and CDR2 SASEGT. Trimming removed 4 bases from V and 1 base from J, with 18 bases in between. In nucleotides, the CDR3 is TGTGCCAGCAGTGCCTCACGGACGGTTTCTGGCACAGATACGCAGTATTTT. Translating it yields CASSASRTVSGTDTQYF.

CDR3 DNA: TGTGCCAGCAGTAAGGGTAATTCACCCCTCCACTTT. It codes for CASSKGNSPLHF. The gene calls are TRBV6-5 and TRBJ1-6; no clear D. The length of the CDR3 is 12 residues. V lost 5 bases and J lost 6, with 5 bases in between. Germline V lookup: CDR1 MNHEY, CDR2 SVGAGI.

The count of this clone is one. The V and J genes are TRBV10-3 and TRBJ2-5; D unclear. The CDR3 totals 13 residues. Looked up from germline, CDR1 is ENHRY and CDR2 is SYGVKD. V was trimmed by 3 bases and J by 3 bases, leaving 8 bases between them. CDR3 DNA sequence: TGTGCCATCAGTGACAGCAGGAAAGAGACCCAGTACTTC. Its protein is CAISDSRKETQYF.

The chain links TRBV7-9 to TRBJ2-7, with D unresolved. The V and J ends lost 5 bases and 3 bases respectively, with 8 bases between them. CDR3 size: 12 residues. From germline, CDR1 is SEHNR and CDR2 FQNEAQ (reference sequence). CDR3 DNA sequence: TGTGCCAGCAGCCGAACGAGCTACGAGCAGTACTTC. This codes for CASSRTSYEQYF.

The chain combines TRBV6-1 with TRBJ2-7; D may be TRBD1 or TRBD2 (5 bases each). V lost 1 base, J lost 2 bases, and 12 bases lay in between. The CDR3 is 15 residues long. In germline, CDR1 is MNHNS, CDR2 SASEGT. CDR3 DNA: TGTGCCAGCAGTGAAGAAGAGGGACCCACCTACGAGCAGTACTTC. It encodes CASSEEEGPTYEQYF.

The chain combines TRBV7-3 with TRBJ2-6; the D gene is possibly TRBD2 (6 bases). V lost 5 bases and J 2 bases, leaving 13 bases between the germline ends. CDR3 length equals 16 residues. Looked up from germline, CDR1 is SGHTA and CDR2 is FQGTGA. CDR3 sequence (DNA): TGTGCCAGCAGCCAACAGGCGGGGACTGGGGCCAACGTCCTGACTTTC. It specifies CASSQQAGTGANVLTF.

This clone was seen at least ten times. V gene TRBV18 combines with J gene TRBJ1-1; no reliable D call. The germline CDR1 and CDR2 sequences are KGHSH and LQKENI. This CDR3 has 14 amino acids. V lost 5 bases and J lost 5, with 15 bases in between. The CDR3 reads CASSRTDLGTEAFF. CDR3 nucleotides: TGTGCCAGCTCAAGGACTGACCTAGGAACTGAAGCTTTCTTT.

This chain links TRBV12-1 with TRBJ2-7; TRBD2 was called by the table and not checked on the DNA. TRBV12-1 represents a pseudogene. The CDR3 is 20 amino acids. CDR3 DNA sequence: TGTGCCAGCAGCCTCCGACAATTGTGGAGTTCAAAATCGGAGGTCTACGAGCAGTACTTC. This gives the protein CASSLRQLWSSKSEVYEQYF.

DNA of the CDR3: TGTGCCAGCTCCTCAGGGCGGTTGGGCGGCGAGCAGTACTTC. Its translation: CASSSGRLGGEQYF. The V gene is TRBV18, the J gene TRBJ2-7; D might be TRBD1 (5 bases). Trimming removed 6 bases from V and 6 bases from J, with 18 bases in between. This CDR3 region has 14 residues. CDR1 KGHSH and CDR2 LQKENI come from the germline V gene.

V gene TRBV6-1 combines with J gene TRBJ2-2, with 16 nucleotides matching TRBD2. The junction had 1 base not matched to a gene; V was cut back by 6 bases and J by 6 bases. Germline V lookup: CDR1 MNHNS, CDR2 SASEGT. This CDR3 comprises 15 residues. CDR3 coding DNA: TGTGCCAGCAGGGGACTAGCGGGAGGGCCCGGGGAGCTGTTTTTT. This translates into CASRGLAGGPGELFF.

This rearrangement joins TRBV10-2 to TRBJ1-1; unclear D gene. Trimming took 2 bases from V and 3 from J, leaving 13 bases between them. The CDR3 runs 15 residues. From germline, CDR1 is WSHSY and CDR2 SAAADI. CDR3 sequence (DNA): TGCGCCAGCAGTGAGCGTCTCTATGGGGACACTGAAGCTTTCTTT. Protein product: CASSERLYGDTEAFF.

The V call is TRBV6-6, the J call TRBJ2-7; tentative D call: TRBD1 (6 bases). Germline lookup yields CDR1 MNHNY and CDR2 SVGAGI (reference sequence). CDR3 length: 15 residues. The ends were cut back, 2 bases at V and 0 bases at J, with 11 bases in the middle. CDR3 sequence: CASSYGTPYSYEQYF. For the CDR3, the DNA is TGTGCCAGCAGTTACGGGACACCATACTCCTACGAGCAGTACTTC.

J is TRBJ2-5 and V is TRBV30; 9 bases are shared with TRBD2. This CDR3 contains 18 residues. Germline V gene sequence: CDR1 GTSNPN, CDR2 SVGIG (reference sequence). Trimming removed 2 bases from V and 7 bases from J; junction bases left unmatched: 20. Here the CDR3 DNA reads TGTGCCTGGAGTACGGTCCTAGCGGGAAGAACAAGAAGGGGGACCCAGTACTTC. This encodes CAWSTVLAGRTRRGTQYF.

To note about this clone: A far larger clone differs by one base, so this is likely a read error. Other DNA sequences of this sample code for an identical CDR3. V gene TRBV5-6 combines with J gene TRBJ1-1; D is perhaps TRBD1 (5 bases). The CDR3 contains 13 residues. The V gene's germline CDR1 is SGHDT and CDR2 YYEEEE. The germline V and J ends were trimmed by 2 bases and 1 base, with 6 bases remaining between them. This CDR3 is CASSLDRNTEAFF. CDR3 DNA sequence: TGTGCCAGCAGCTTAGACAGGAACACTGAAGCTTTCTTT. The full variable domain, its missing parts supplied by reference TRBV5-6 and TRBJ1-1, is DAGVTQSPTHLIKTRGQQVTLRCSPKSGHDTVSWYQQALGQGPQFIFQYYEEEERQRGNFPDRFSGHQFPNYSSELNVNALLLGDSALYLCASSLDRNTEAFFGQGTRLTVV.

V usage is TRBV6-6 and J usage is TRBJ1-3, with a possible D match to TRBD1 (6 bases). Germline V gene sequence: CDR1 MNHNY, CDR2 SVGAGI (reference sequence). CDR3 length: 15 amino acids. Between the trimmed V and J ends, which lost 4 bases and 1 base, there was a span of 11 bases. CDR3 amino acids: CASSFTGRSGNTIYF. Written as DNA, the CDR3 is TGTGCCAGCAGTTTTACAGGGCGTTCTGGAAACACCATATATTTT.

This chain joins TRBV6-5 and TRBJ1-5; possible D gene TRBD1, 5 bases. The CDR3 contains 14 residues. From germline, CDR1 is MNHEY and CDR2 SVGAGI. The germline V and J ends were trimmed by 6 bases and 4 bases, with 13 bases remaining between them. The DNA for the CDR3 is TGTGCCAGCAGCATAGACAGCCTTAATCAGCCCCAGCATTTT. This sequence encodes CASSIDSLNQPQHF.

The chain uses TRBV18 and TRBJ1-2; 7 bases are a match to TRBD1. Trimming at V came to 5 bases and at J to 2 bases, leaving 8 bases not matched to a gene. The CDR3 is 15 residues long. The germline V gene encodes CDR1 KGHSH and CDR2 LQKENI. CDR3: CASSANRDSNYGYTF. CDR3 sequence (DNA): TGTGCCAGCTCAGCGAACCGGGACAGCAACTATGGCTACACCTTC.

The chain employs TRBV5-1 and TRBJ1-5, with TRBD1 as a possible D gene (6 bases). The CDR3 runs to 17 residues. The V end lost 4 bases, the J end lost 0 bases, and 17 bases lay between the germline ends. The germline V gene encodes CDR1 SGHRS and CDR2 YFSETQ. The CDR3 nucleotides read TGCGCCAGCAGCCCGGGGGCGGGGTCCCGTAGCAATCAGCCCCAGCATTTT. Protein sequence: CASSPGAGSRSNQPQHF. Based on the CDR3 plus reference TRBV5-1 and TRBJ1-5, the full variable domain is KAGVTQTPRYLIKTRGQQVTLSCSPISGHRSVSWYQQTPGQGLQFLFEYFSETQRNKGNFPGRFSGRQFSNSRSEMNVSTLELGDSALYLCASSPGAGSRSNQPQHFGDGTRLSIL.

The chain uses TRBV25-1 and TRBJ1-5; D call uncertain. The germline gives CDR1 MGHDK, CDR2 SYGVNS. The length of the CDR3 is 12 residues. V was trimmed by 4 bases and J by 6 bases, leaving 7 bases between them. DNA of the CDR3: TGTGCCAGCAGTGTCCTTGGTCAGCCCCAGCATTTT. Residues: CASSVLGQPQHF.